This T cell receptor beta chain emerged from a study of blood T cell repertoires in COVID-19. Study background: Sites across the United States, Italy and Spain contributed samples from acute and convalescent COVID-19. T cells, B-cell-depleted T cells, or PBMCs provided the cDNA or gDNA that served as material.

V was shortened by 5 bases and J by 2 bases, with 16 bases between the two germline ends. The germline CDR1 and CDR2 sequences are KGHSH and LQKENI. The CDR3 is 16 amino acids. Assay used: immunoSEQ multiplex PCR; TCRdb lists only in-frame clones, some missing. The data hold approximately 200,000 clones, with around four fifths observed a single time. Material: peripheral blood. The gene calls are TRBV18 and TRBJ1-5; unclear D gene. This sequence originates from a woman aged 80 or over with COVID-19, enrolled during active disease. The CDR3 region has the DNA TGTGCCAGCTCAGAACGATTAGAGGGTGGCAATCAGCCCCAGCATTTT. Protein sequence: CASSERLEGGNQPQHF.